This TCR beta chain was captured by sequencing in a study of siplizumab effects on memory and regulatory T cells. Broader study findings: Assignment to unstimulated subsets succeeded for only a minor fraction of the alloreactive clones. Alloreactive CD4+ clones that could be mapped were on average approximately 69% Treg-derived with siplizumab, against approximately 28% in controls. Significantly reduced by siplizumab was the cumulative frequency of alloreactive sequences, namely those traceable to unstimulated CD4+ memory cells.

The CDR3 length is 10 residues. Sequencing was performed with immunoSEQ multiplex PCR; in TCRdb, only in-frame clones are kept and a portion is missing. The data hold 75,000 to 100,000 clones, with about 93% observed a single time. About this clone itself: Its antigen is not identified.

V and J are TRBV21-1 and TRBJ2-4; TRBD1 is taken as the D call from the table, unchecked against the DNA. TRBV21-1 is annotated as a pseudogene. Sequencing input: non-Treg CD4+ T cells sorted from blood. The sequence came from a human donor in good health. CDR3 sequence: CASSRTGKYF. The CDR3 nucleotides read TGTGCCAGCAGCAGAACAGGAAAGTACTTC.